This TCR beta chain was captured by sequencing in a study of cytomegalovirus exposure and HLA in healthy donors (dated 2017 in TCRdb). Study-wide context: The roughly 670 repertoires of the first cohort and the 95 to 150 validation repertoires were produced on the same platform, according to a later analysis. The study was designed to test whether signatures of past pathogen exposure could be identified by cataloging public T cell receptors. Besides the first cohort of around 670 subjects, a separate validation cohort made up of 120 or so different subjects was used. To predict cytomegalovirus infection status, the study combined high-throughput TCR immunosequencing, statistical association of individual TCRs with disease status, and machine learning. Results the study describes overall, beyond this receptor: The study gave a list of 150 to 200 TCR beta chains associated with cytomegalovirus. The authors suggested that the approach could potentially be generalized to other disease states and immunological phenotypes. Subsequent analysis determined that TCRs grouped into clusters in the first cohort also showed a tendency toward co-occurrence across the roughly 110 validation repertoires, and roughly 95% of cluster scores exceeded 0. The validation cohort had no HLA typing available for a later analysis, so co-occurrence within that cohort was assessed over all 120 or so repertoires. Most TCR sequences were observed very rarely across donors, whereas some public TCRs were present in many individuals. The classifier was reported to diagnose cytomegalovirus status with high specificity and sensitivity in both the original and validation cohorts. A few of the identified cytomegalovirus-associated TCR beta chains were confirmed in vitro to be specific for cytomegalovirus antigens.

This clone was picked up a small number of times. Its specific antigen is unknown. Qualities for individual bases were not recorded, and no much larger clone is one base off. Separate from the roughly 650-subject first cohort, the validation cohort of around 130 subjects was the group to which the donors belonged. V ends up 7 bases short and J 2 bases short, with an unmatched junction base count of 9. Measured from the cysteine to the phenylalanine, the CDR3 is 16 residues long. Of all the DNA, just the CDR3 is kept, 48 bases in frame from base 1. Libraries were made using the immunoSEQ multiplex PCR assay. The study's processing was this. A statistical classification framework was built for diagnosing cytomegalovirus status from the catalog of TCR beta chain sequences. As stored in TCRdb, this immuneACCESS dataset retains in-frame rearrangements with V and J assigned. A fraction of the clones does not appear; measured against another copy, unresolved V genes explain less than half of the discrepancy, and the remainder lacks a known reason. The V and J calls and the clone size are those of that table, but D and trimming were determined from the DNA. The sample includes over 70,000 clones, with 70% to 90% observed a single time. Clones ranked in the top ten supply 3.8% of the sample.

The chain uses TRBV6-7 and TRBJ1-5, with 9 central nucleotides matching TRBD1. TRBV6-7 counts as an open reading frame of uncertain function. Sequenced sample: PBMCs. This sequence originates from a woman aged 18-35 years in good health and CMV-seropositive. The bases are TGTGCCAGCAACGGGAGACAGGGGGGTGGCAATCAGCCCCAGCATTTT. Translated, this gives CASNGRQGGGNQPQHF.